This is a list of T cell receptor beta chains from one sample in a study of lymphopenia after photon versus proton radiotherapy. Sequenced by immunoSEQ multiplex PCR; TCRdb stores in-frame clones only, minus some. The table has some 76,000 clones, 85% to 95% seen once. The specimen was peripheral blood, collected from a patient treated with photon-based radiotherapy. These receptors originate from a woman in her 40s with cholangiocarcinoma. The CDR3 runs from the conserved cysteine through the conserved F or W. A D gene is named only where the DNA matches it firmly. Clone size is stated in some rows and not others, as once, few, many or a class when expanded.

NA | TRBD1 | TRBJ2-2 | TRBV10-1 | CASSDSAAGGNGELFF
NA | TRBD1 | TRBJ2-7 | TRBV19 | CASSPRHETGGEQYF
NA | TRBD1 | TRBJ1-1 | TRBV2 | CATLITGGRTEAFF
NA | NA | TRBJ2-2 | TRBV7-9 | CASSSGNFLTGELFF
once | TRBD1 | TRBJ1-6 | TRBV30 | CAWSEQGAPLHF
once | NA | TRBJ1-4 | TRBV18 | CASSPHVGGTNEKLFF
NA | NA | TRBJ1-3 | TRBV6-5 | CASSPDSSGNTIYF
NA | NA | TRBJ1-1 | TRBV7-2 | CASSLWAEAFF
NA | TRBD2 | TRBJ2-2 | TRBV18 | CASSPQASGDTGELFF
NA | NA | TRBJ2-5 | TRBV2 | CASSADILPETQYF
NA | NA | TRBJ1-1 | TRBV9 | CASSVGDTEAFF